A selection of T cell receptor beta chains follows, all from one sample in a study of blood T cell repertoires in COVID-19. TCRdb's copy holds only in-frame clones and misses some; the assay was immunoSEQ multiplex PCR. The sample has approximately 260,000 clones; approximately 86% are singletons. Input material: peripheral blood. The source is a man between 60 and 70 years old who had recovered from COVID-19. CDR3s include the opening cysteine and the closing phenylalanine or tryptophan. A D gene is named only where the DNA matches it firmly. Clone sizes are given selectively: once, few, many, or a class where the clone is expanded.

>.|TRBJ1-2|TRBD1|TRBV18
TGTGCCAGCTCGCCGCCGGGACAGGGGTCGGTTGGCTACACCTTC
CASSPPGQGSVGYTF
>.|TRBJ1-3|.|TRBV30
TGTGCCTGGAGTCAGGGATTAAGTGGAAACACCATATATTTT
CAWSQGLSGNTIYF
>.|TRBJ2-5|TRBD2|TRBV5-8
TGTGCCAGCAGCTTTCGGCTAGCGGGGGAGGAGACCCAGTACTTC
CASSFRLAGEETQYF
>.|TRBJ2-5|TRBD1|TRBV27
TGTGCCAGCAGTCCCCTCGTAGGGGGCGGTCGGGGAGAGACCCAGTACTTC
CASSPLVGGGRGETQYF
>.|TRBJ1-4|TRBD1|TRBV5-1
TGCGCCAGCAGTAGGACAGGGGGCGATAATGAAAAACTGTTTTTT
CASSRTGGDNEKLFF
>.|TRBJ2-7|TRBD2|TRBV3-1/TRBV3-2
TGTGCCAGCAGCCTAGCCTCTCTAGCGGGGGGCCCCTACGAGCAGTACTTC
CASSLASLAGGPYEQYF
>.|TRBJ1-1|.|TRBV3-1/TRBV3-2
TGTGCCAGCAGCCCCCAGGGAGGAATGAACACTGAAGCTTTCTTT
CASSPQGGMNTEAFF
>.|TRBJ2-1|.|TRBV7-2
TGTGCCAGCAGCATACTAGTTTATGAGCAGTTCTTC
CASSILVYEQFF
>.|TRBJ2-2|TRBD2|TRBV18
TGTGCCAGCTCACCACGTCCGGGGGGGACCACCGGGGAGCTGTTTTTT
CASSPRPGGTTGELFF
>.|TRBJ2-4|.|TRBV7-9
TGTGCCAGCAGCTTACCAGGGCCGGACATTCAGTACTTC
CASSLPGPDIQYF
>.|TRBJ2-1|TRBD1|TRBV24-1
TGTGCCACCAGTGATTCAGGGACAGGGAGAGGGTATGAGCAGTTCTTC
CATSDSGTGRGYEQFF
>.|TRBJ2-5|.|TRBV27
TGTGCCAGCAGTTTAGCGGCAGGGCCGTACCAAGAGACCCAGTACTTC
CASSLAAGPYQETQYF
>.|TRBJ1-2|TRBD1|TRBV30
TGTGCCTGGACTGGACAGGGGTACTATGGCTACACCTTC
CAWTGQGYYGYTF
>.|TRBJ2-3|TRBD2|TRBV5-1
TGCGCCAGCAGCTTGCTACGGGACTATTCCACAGATACGCAGTATTTT
CASSLLRDYSTDTQYF
>.|TRBJ2-1|.|TRBV11-2
TGTGCCAGCAGCGGTCAATGGGCCAATGAGCAGTTCTTC
CASSGQWANEQFF
>.|TRBJ1-4|.|TRBV7-2
TGTGCCAGCAGCTTTTCCCCCTTGGAAAAACTGTTTTTT
CASSFSPLEKLFF
>.|TRBJ2-7|TRBD1|TRBV5-1
TGCGCCAGCAAGACCCAAGGGGGCAACGACGAGCAGTACTTC
CASKTQGGNDEQYF
>.|TRBJ1-1|TRBD1|TRBV2
TGTGCCAGCAGTGGACAGGGGGACGCTTTCTTT
CASSGQGDAFF
>.|TRBJ2-1|.|TRBV6-5
TGTGCCAGCAGTTTCACATACTCCTACAATGAGCAGTTCTTC
CASSFTYSYNEQFF
>.|TRBJ2-1|.|TRBV2
TGTGCCAGCAGTGAATTGACGGGGGCCTACAATGAGCAGTTCTTC
CASSELTGAYNEQFF
>.|TRBJ2-2|.|TRBV5-1
TGCGCCAGCAGCTTCCTCTCGAGGGATGTCGGGGAGCTGTTTTTT
CASSFLSRDVGELFF
>once|TRBJ2-3|.|TRBV5-5
TGTGCCAGCAGAACTGGGGGGGCCAAGACAGATACGCAGTATTTT
CASRTGGAKTDTQYF
>.|TRBJ2-7|TRBD2|TRBV7-6
TGTGCCAGCAGCCCGGGACTAGCGGGGTCATTCGAGCAGTACTTC
CASSPGLAGSFEQYF
>.|TRBJ1-2|.|TRBV12-2
TGTGCAAGTCGCTACACGACAGCCCGTTATGGCTACACCTTC
CASRYTTARYGYTF
>.|TRBJ2-7|TRBD1|TRBV18
TGTGCCAGCTCACCACCGAGGACAGGGGGGCTCTACGAGCAGTACTTC
CASSPPRTGGLYEQYF
>.|TRBJ2-2|TRBD2|TRBV5-5
TGTGCCAGCAGCTTGACTAGCGGGGGGGCTTATACCGGGGAGCTGTTTTTT
CASSLTSGGAYTGELFF
>.|TRBJ1-2|.|TRBV15
TGTGCCACCAGCAGAGATTCTGTTAACTATGGCTACACCTTC
CATSRDSVNYGYTF
>.|TRBJ1-6|.|TRBV9
TGTGCCAGCGGCACAGGGTCACCCCTCCACTTT
CASGTGSPLHF
>.|TRBJ2-5|TRBD2|TRBV6-2/TRBV6-3
TGTGCCAGCAGCCGGCCCTGGACTAGCGCTCAAGAGACCCAGTACTTC
CASSRPWTSAQETQYF
>.|TRBJ2-1|.|TRBV5-1
TGCGCCAGCAGCTTTTCCGGGACTCCTCCGGCCAATGAGCAGTTCTTC
CASSFSGTPPANEQFF
>few|TRBJ2-7|.|TRBV7-9
TGTGCCAGCAGCTCAGGGGTGCAGCAGTACTTC
CASSSGVQQYF
>.|TRBJ2-7|TRBD1|TRBV6-6
TGTGCCAGCAGTTACTCGTACAGGGGGCAGGACGAGCAGTACTTC
CASSYSYRGQDEQYF
>.|TRBJ1-5|.|TRBV19
TGTGCCAGTAGTATTTCAGGGGGCAATCAGCCCCAGCATTTT
CASSISGGNQPQHF
>.|TRBJ1-1|.|TRBV30
TGTGCCTGGAGTGTCCGGGTGAACACTGAAGCTTTCTTT
CAWSVRVNTEAFF
>few|TRBJ1-3|TRBD1|TRBV5-1
TGCGCCAGCAGCTCCGGACAGGGGGCGCGGGGAAACACCATATATTTT
CASSSGQGARGNTIYF
>.|TRBJ2-7|.|TRBV28
TGTGCCAGCAGTTATCGGTACGAGCAGTACTTC
CASSYRYEQYF
>.|TRBJ1-1|.|TRBV10-3
TGTGCCATCAGTGAGTTTACAGACCGAGCTTTCTTT
CAISEFTDRAFF
>.|TRBJ2-5|.|TRBV21-1
TGTGCCAGCAGCAAAGACAGGGACCAAGAGACCCAGTACTTC
CASSKDRDQETQYF
>.|TRBJ1-1|.|TRBV5-4
TGTGCCAGCAGCGAGTACAGGACTGAAGCTTTCTTT
CASSEYRTEAFF
>.|TRBJ2-1|TRBD1|TRBV7-6
TGTGCCAGCAGCTTTGCGGGACAGGTATCCTACAATGAGCAGTTCTTC
CASSFAGQVSYNEQFF
>.|TRBJ1-6|.|TRBV16
TGTGCCAGCAGCCAATCGTCGGGTCCCAATTCACCCCTCCACTTT
CASSQSSGPNSPLHF
>.|TRBJ1-5|TRBD1|TRBV19
TGTGCCAGTAGTCCTACAGGGGACGGACAGCCCCAGCATTTT
CASSPTGDGQPQHF